The 22 T cell receptor beta chains reported below all come from one sample, sequenced in a study of shared clonotypes between healthy human individuals. TCRdb's table, derived via immunoSEQ multiplex PCR, lists solely in-frame clones and lacks some. Here the sample spans around 690,000 clones, roughly 91% being singletons. The sample taken for sequencing was memory CD8+ T cells from PBMCs. Subset noted: CD45RO+ cells pooled with CCR7-negative TemRA cells. The receptors stem from a man younger than 35 in good health. Some clones in this sample may be carry-over from other donors' samples.

The gene calls are TRBV9 and TRBJ1-3; no clear D. The CDR3 length is 15 residues. Trimming left V 0 bases short and J 0 bases short, with 7 bases between. Germline values: CDR1 SGDLS, CDR2 YYNGEE. The CDR3 sequence is CASSVGAGSGNTIYF. The CDR3 DNA reads as TGTGCCAGCAGCGTAGGGGCAGGCTCTGGAAACACCATATATTTT.

J is TRBJ2-7 and V is TRBV5-1; 7 nucleotides align to TRBD1. CDR1 is SGHRS and CDR2 is YFSETQ in the germline V gene. With 1 base clipped from V and 5 bases from J, the junction kept 9 bases outside the gene matches. CDR3 length: 15 residues. The CDR3 region has the DNA TGCGCCAGCAGCTTGTCGGGCAGGGGGATTAACGAGCAGTACTTC. This encodes CASSLSGRGINEQYF. Combining the CDR3 with reference TRBV5-1 and TRBJ2-7 gives the whole variable domain KAGVTQTPRYLIKTRGQQVTLSCSPISGHRSVSWYQQTPGQGLQFLFEYFSETQRNKGNFPGRFSGRQFSNSRSEMNVSTLELGDSALYLCASSLSGRGINEQYFGPGTRLTVT.

V usage is TRBV6-5 and J usage is TRBJ1-5; the match to TRBD1 covers 9 bases. The CDR3 sequence is 14 residues long. V gave up 5 bases and J gave up 4 bases; unmatched junction bases: 3. The germline V gene encodes CDR1 MNHEY and CDR2 SVGAGI. The CDR3 nucleotides read TGTGCCAGCAGTGGGACAGGGATAAATCAGCCCCAGCATTTT. Protein: CASSGTGINQPQHF.

The V and J genes are TRBV9 and TRBJ2-1; 11 nucleotides agree with TRBD1. J was trimmed by 6 bases and V by 2 bases; bases with no gene match: 4. Germline values: CDR1 SGDLS, CDR2 YYNGEE. The length of the CDR3 is 15 residues. The CDR3 DNA reads as TGTGCCAGCAGCGTGGACAGGGGGCGCATCAATGAGCAGTTCTTC. Amino acid sequence: CASSVDRGRINEQFF.

The chain uses TRBV11-2 and TRBJ1-2; unclear D gene. V dropped 4 bases and J dropped 6 bases, with 12 bases sitting between them. The CDR3 extends over 13 amino acids. Germline CDR1 SGHAT, CDR2 FQNNGV. The CDR3, as DNA: TGTGCCAGCAGCTCAGGAGGGTGGAATGGCTACACCTTC. This gives the protein CASSSGGWNGYTF.

This chain joins TRBV5-1 and TRBJ2-7; D ambiguous. In germline, CDR1 is SGHRS, CDR2 YFSETQ. The CDR3 consists of 16 residues. The germline V and J ends were trimmed by 0 bases and 4 bases, with 17 bases remaining between them. The CDR3 is CASSLGRLEVRYEQYF. As DNA, the CDR3 is TGCGCCAGCAGCTTGGGAAGATTAGAGGTTCGTTACGAGCAGTACTTC.

This clone has only a few counts. The chain recombines TRBV29-1 with TRBJ1-1; a weak D match, TRBD1 (5 bases). The CDR3 extends over 13 amino acids. V gave up 6 bases and J gave up 1 base, with 12 bases separating them. Looked up from germline, CDR1 is SQVTM and CDR2 is ANQGSEA. CDR3 region: CSVVGTQNTEAFF. In DNA form, the CDR3 reads TGCAGCGTAGTGGGGACCCAGAACACTGAAGCTTTCTTT.

The rearrangement joins TRBV7-8 to TRBJ2-7; D unresolved. From germline, CDR1 is SGHVS and CDR2 FQNEAQ. With 5 bases removed from V and 3 bases from J, the gap between germline ends came to 14 bases. The CDR3 runs 14 residues. CDR3 residues: CASSPWEINYEQYF. The CDR3 bases are TGTGCCAGCAGCCCCTGGGAAATAAACTACGAGCAGTACTTC.

This chain joins TRBV27 and TRBJ2-1; D possibly corresponds to TRBD2 (6 bases). The CDR3 has 15 residues. The V gene's germline CDR1 is MNHEY and CDR2 SMNVEV (reference sequence). V lost 2 bases, J lost 3 bases, and 11 bases lay in between. The CDR3 DNA reads TGTGCCAGCAGTTTAGTAGCTAGCGTCTACAATGAGCAGTTCTTC. Protein: CASSLVASVYNEQFF.

This sequence joins TRBV30 and TRBJ1-2, with 7 bases fitting TRBD1. The J segment lost 0 bases and the V segment lost 3 bases, leaving 10 bases of the junction unmatched. Germline values: CDR1 GTSNPN, CDR2 SVGIG (reference sequence). This CDR3 has 16 amino acids. DNA of the CDR3: TGTGCCTGGAGAGGGAGACAGGGTCCCGCTAACTATGGCTACACCTTC. It yields the protein CAWRGRQGPANYGYTF. Full variable domain (missing parts from reference TRBV30 and TRBJ1-2): SQTIHQWPATLVQPVGSPLSLECTVEGTSNPNLYWYRQAAGRGLQLLFYSVGIGQISSEVPQNLSASRPQDRQFILSSKKLLLSDSGFYLCAWRGRQGPANYGYTFGSGTRLTVV.

This chain links TRBV6-5 with TRBJ2-5; 7 bases agree with TRBD1. V was pared by 7 bases and J by 4 bases, with 12 bases of the junction left unmatched. Germline CDR1 and CDR2: MNHEY and SVGAGI. The CDR3 contains 15 residues. The CDR3 sequence is CASTHRDSPRETQYF. CDR3 DNA sequence: TGTGCCAGCACCCACCGGGACAGCCCCAGAGAGACCCAGTACTTC.

This clone was recorded once. This chain connects TRBV6-1 to TRBJ1-1; 10 bases are shared with TRBD1. The germline V gene encodes CDR1 MNHNS and CDR2 SASEGT. This CDR3 region has 16 residues. The V segment lost 4 bases and the J segment 1 base; nucleotides outside the gene matches: 6. Here the CDR3 DNA reads TGTGCCAGCAGTGCTGGATGGACAGGGGGGAACACTGAAGCTTTCTTT. Its protein is CASSAGWTGGNTEAFF.

The CDR3 sequence is CASSSNYEQYF. The CDR3 coding sequence is TGTGCCAGCAGTTCCAACTACGAGCAGTACTTC. The chain is built from TRBV27 and TRBJ2-7; D gene uncertain. Trimming pared 4 bases from V and 3 bases from J, leaving 4 bases between. The CDR3 loop spans 11 amino acids. Per the germline V gene, CDR1 is MNHEY and CDR2 is SMNVEV (reference sequence).

The table lists this clone with a count of one. The chain links TRBV7-9 to TRBJ2-7; possibly TRBD2 for D (6 bases). CDR3 length equals 14 residues. The V end was cut by 5 bases, the J end by 2 bases, with 13 bases between. Germline V gene lookup returns CDR1 SEHNR and CDR2 FQNEAQ (reference sequence). The CDR3 nucleotides are TGTGCCAGCAGCGGAGGGAGGAATACCTACGAGCAGTACTTC. Protein product: CASSGGRNTYEQYF.

The J gene is TRBJ1-2, the V gene TRBV27, with 11 bases that match TRBD1. This CDR3 has 14 residues. CDR1 and CDR2 from the germline V gene are MNHEY and SMNVEV (reference sequence). Unmatched junction bases numbered 4, after V lost 3 bases and J lost 7 bases. CDR3 nucleotide sequence: TGTGCCAGCAGTTTTGGACAGGGGGCGTTTGGCTACACCTTC. This translates into CASSFGQGAFGYTF.

The table lists this clone with a count of one. This chain links TRBV7-9 with TRBJ2-1; the D gene is possibly TRBD2 (6 bases). The germline gives CDR1 SEHNR, CDR2 FQNEAQ (reference sequence). Trimming left V 2 bases short and J 6 bases short, with 20 bases between. CDR3 length equals 17 residues. The CDR3 DNA is TGTGCCAGCAGCTTAAAGTTGGGCAGGACTATTCTCAATGAGCAGTTCTTC. The encoded protein is CASSLKLGRTILNEQFF.

This chain uses TRBV18 with TRBJ2-7, with a possible D match to TRBD1 (6 bases). There are 16 residues in the CDR3. V was trimmed by 3 bases and J by 3 bases, leaving 18 bases between them. From germline, CDR1 is KGHSH and CDR2 LQKENI. DNA of the CDR3: TGTGCCAGCTCACCCCCATTGACAGGAGTTGTCTACGAGCAGTACTTC. Its translation: CASSPPLTGVVYEQYF.

The chain is built from TRBV27 and TRBJ2-4; 7 bases are shared with TRBD1. The CDR3 contains 17 residues. The germline V gene has CDR1 MNHEY and CDR2 SMNVEV (reference sequence). V shed 0 bases, J shed 0 bases, and the junction held 5 bases outside the gene matches. DNA for the CDR3: TGTGCCAGCAGTTTATCCCCGGGACAGCTAGCCAAAAACATTCAGTACTTC. This gives the protein CASSLSPGQLAKNIQYF.

This clone showed up just once. The chain recombines TRBV4-2 with TRBJ2-1; 7 bases are a match to TRBD2. CDR3 size: 15 residues. The V and J ends lost 3 bases and 7 bases, in that order; junction bases with no gene match: 9. Per the germline V gene, CDR1 is LGHNA and CDR2 is YNFKEQ. CDR3 bases: TGTGCCAGCAGCCATTCGGCGGGAGCCGCGAATGAGCAGTTCTTC. Translating it yields CASSHSAGAANEQFF.

The chain uses TRBV6-5 and TRBJ2-3, with 9 positions matching TRBD2. Germline CDR1 reads MNHEY; CDR2 reads SVGAGI. After removal of 0 bases from V and 3 bases from J, the junction contained 1 base not matched to a gene. The CDR3 length is 15 residues. CDR3 nucleotide sequence: TGTGCCAGCAGTTACTCTAGCGGGAGTACAGATACGCAGTATTTT. This gives the protein CASSYSSGSTDTQYF.

The V call is TRBV7-3, the J call TRBJ2-7; D tentatively reads TRBD1 or TRBD2 (7 bases each). CDR1 and CDR2 from the germline V gene are SGHTA and FQGTGA. V lost 5 bases, J lost 1 base, and 12 bases lay in between. This CDR3 spans 14 amino acids. The CDR3 DNA sequence: TGTGCCAGCAGCCCCCAGGGGGGGTCCTACGAGCAGTACTTC. Its protein product is CASSPQGGSYEQYF.

J is TRBJ1-2 and V is TRBV7-9, with 7 positions matching TRBD1. The length of the CDR3 is 14 residues. Germline V gene sequence: CDR1 SEHNR, CDR2 FQNEAQ (reference sequence). V lost 5 bases and J lost 8; bases outside the gene matches: 11. The CDR3 protein is CASSPLQGSFGYTF. CDR3 in DNA: TGTGCCAGCAGCCCGCTACAGGGGTCCTTCGGCTACACCTTC. Drawing the rest from reference TRBV7-9 and TRBJ1-2, the complete variable domain is DTGVSQNPRHKITKRGQNVTFRCDPISEHNRLYWYRQTLGQGPEFLTYFQNEAQLEKSRLLSDRFSAERPKGSFSTLEIQRTEQGDSAMYLCASSPLQGSFGYTFGSGTRLTVV.